Listed below are T cell receptor beta chains from one sample, sequenced in a study of blood T cell repertoires in COVID-19. Assay: immunoSEQ multiplex PCR; the TCRdb copy retains only in-frame clones and omits some. The repertoire holds around 150,000 clones, with over 75% as singletons. The sample comprised peripheral blood. The source of these receptors is a man aged 60 to 75 with active or convalescent COVID-19. Both conserved end residues are part of each CDR3. Fields, in order: J gene, D gene, clone size, V gene, CDR3 protein, CDR3 DNA. A D gene is named only where the DNA matches it firmly. Only some rows state a clone size, as once, few, many or a class for expanded clones.

TRBJ2-3,TRBD2,-,TRBV6-2/TRBV6-3,CASSYFGLGSDTQYF,TGTGCCAGCAGTTACTTCGGACTAGGGTCAGATACGCAGTATTTT
TRBJ2-5,-,-,TRBV21-1,CASSKRVRWLGQGMREGQETQYF,TGTGCCAGCAGCAAAAGGGTTCGCTGGTTGGGACAGGGAATGAGGGAGGGTCAAGAGACCCAGTACTTC
TRBJ1-2,TRBD1,once,TRBV19,CASSTGQGARDGYTF,TGTGCCAGTAGTACCGGACAGGGGGCGCGGGATGGCTACACCTTC
TRBJ1-5,-,-,TRBV6-6,CASSYSLGHQPQHF,TGTGCCAGCAGTTACTCGCTGGGGCATCAGCCCCAGCATTTT
TRBJ2-1,TRBD2,-,TRBV19,CASSIGLAGAQEQFF,TGTGCCAGTAGTATAGGGCTAGCGGGAGCACAGGAGCAGTTCTTC
TRBJ1-4,-,-,TRBV4-1,CASSQVAGLGDEKLFF,TGCGCCAGCAGCCAAGTAGCCGGCCTAGGGGATGAAAAACTGTTTTTT
TRBJ2-1,TRBD1,-,TRBV11-2,CASSPQAGQGHYNEQFF,TGTGCCAGCAGCCCTCAGGCGGGACAGGGGCATTACAATGAGCAGTTCTTC
TRBJ2-2,-,-,TRBV4-2,CASSQELRGGELFF,TGTGCCAGCAGCCAAGAGCTCCGCGGAGGGGAGCTGTTTTTT
TRBJ2-3,TRBD1,-,TRBV7-3,CASSSQGSTDTQYF,TGTGCCAGCAGCTCACAGGGGAGCACAGATACGCAGTATTTT
TRBJ2-4,TRBD2,-,TRBV5-1,CASSLTSGSKGLAKNIQYF,TGCGCCAGCAGCTTGACTAGCGGGAGTAAAGGGCTAGCCAAAAACATTCAGTACTTC
TRBJ2-3,-,-,TRBV5-1,CASSLGTLSTDTQYF,TGCGCCAGCAGCTTGGGGACACTTAGCACAGATACGCAGTATTTT
TRBJ1-5,TRBD1,many,TRBV4-1,CASTRTGGINQPQHF,TGCGCCAGCACCCGAACAGGGGGAATCAATCAGCCCCAGCATTTT
TRBJ1-6,-,-,TRBV27,CASSLEGHSPLHF,TGTGCCAGCAGTTTAGAGGGTCATTCACCCCTCCACTTT
TRBJ1-5,-,-,TRBV11-2,CASSPHGGGGNQPQHF,TGTGCCAGCAGCCCCCACGGGGGGGGAGGCAATCAGCCCCAGCATTTT
TRBJ1-6,-,-,TRBV3-1/TRBV3-2,CASSTSVSSYNSPLHF,TGTGCCAGCAGCACCAGCGTCAGCTCCTATAATTCACCCCTCCACTTT
TRBJ2-1,-,-,TRBV10-3,CAISEDLAGNEQFF,TGTGCCATCAGCGAGGACCTAGCCGGGAATGAGCAGTTCTTC
TRBJ1-5,TRBD1,-,TRBV9,CASSVGTGGFEPQHF,TGTGCCAGCAGCGTAGGGACAGGGGGGTTCGAGCCCCAGCATTTT
TRBJ2-1,-,-,TRBV19,CASSIDPGSYNEQFF,TGTGCCAGTAGTATTGACCCGGGTTCCTACAATGAGCAGTTCTTC
TRBJ1-1,TRBD1,-,TRBV6-5,CASSSGQGGTEAFF,TGTGCCAGCAGTTCGGGACAGGGTGGCACTGAAGCTTTCTTT
TRBJ2-2,TRBD2,-,TRBV10-3,CAISEIRTSGRTGELFF,TGTGCCATCAGTGAAATCCGGACTAGCGGGAGAACCGGGGAGCTGTTTTTT
TRBJ2-7,-,-,TRBV28,CASSFAGTSPYEQYF,TGTGCCAGCAGTTTCGCGGGCACAAGTCCCTACGAGCAGTACTTC
TRBJ2-3,TRBD1,-,TRBV11-2,CASSPGQPTDTQYF,TGTGCCAGCAGCCCGGGACAGCCCACAGATACGCAGTATTTT
TRBJ1-2,-,once,TRBV18,CASSPVAFRGYGYTF,TGTGCCAGCTCACCAGTTGCTTTCCGGGGCTATGGCTACACCTTC
TRBJ1-3,-,-,TRBV28,CASSLAGASGNTIYF,TGTGCCAGCAGTTTAGCAGGGGCGTCTGGAAACACCATATATTTT
TRBJ2-7,-,-,TRBV11-2,CASSLPPGTGYEQYF,TGTGCCAGCAGCCTCCCACCCGGGACTGGCTACGAGCAGTACTTC
TRBJ2-1,TRBD2,-,TRBV27,CASSHYLTSGAFEQFF,TGTGCCAGCAGTCACTACCTGACTAGCGGGGCTTTTGAGCAGTTCTTC
TRBJ2-1,-,few,TRBV28,CASSLGSDEQFF,TGTGCCAGCAGTTTGGGTAGCGATGAGCAGTTCTTC
TRBJ1-1,TRBD1,-,TRBV6-6,CASSQTGVNNEAFF,TGTGCCAGCAGCCAAACAGGGGTAAATAACGAAGCTTTCTTT
TRBJ2-3,TRBD2,-,TRBV14,CASSQLLSGTDTQYF,TGTGCCAGCAGCCAACTGCTTAGCGGGACAGATACGCAGTATTTT